This T cell receptor (beta chain) derives from a study of CXCR3-negative and CXCR3-positive naive CD8 T cells. This CDR3 has 14 amino acids. Germline V gives CDR1 SGHTA, CDR2 FQGTGA. Study-level findings and limits: The study found CXCR3 expression partially decreased after cryopreservation and ran most assays on fresh PBMCs. TRB CDR3 hydrophobicity was greater in CXCR3-positive naive cells than in CXCR3-negative naive cells.

On this clonotype: Its specificity is unknown.

UMI-labeled TRB cDNA libraries were prepared by 5' RACE. Reanalyzing the 5' RACE reads, TCRdb keeps one entry per CDR3 protein, without DNA. The table lists roughly 120,000 distinct CDR3 sequences. Specimen: naive CXCR3+ CD8+ T cells from blood. Subset defined: CD45RO-CCR7+CD27+CD95- naive CD8+ T cells expressing CXCR3 (TNR3+). The TCR comes from a human donor in good health. Some clones in this sample may be carry-over from other donors' samples. The rearrangement joins TRBV7-3 to TRBJ2-2; TCRdb indicates TRBD1, and absent DNA this call remains unverified. CDR3 in amino acids: CASSFGGYTGELFF. Complete variable domain (other parts from reference TRBV7-3 and TRBJ2-2): GAGVSQTPSNKVTEKGKYVELRCDPISGHTALYWYRQSLGQGPEFLIYFQGTGAADDSGLPNDRFFAVRPEGSVSTLKIQRTERGDSAVYLCASSFGGYTGELFFGEGSRLTVL.